These 15 T cell receptor beta chains came from one sample sequenced in a study of identifying expanded T cells in peripheral blood. Assay: immunoSEQ multiplex PCR; the TCRdb copy retains only in-frame clones and omits some. The profile covers some 93,000 clones, with 85% to 90% appearing a single time and about 3.9% taken by the ten largest. The sample was blood. The origin of the receptors is a person aged 18 to 70 in good health.

This clone was counted a few times. V gene TRBV7-9 combines with J gene TRBJ1-6, with D perhaps TRBD1 (5 bases). The CDR3 loop spans 14 amino acids. Trimming pared 5 bases from V and 7 bases from J, leaving 12 bases between. Germline CDR1 is SEHNR and CDR2 is FQNEAQ (reference sequence). The CDR3 is CASSRGLPNSPLHF. CDR3 bases: TGTGCCAGCAGCAGGGGACTCCCGAATTCACCCCTCCACTTT.

V usage is TRBV28 and J usage is TRBJ1-6; 10 positions match TRBD1. Germline-derived CDR1 and CDR2 are MDHEN and SYDVKM. The CDR3 consists of 16 residues. Unmatched junction bases numbered 1, after V lost 5 bases and J lost 0 bases. In DNA form, the CDR3 reads TGTGCCAGCAGTCGGACAGGGGGCTCCTATAATTCACCCCTCCACTTT. It encodes CASSRTGGSYNSPLHF.

The chain joins TRBV19 to TRBJ2-1; 8 bases are shared with TRBD1. CDR3 length: 18 amino acids. Germline CDR1 is LNHDA and CDR2 is SQIVND (reference sequence). V was pared by 8 bases and J by 10 bases, with 25 bases of the junction left unmatched. CDR3 sequence (DNA): TGTGCCAGTGAGCCGGGACAGGTTACCCCTCTATCCGCTCTCGAGCAGTTCTTC. It yields the protein CASEPGQVTPLSALEQFF.

The chain links TRBV5-6 to TRBJ1-2; tentatively, D is TRBD1 (5 bases). The V and J ends lost 4 bases and 4 bases respectively, with 20 bases between them. Germline CDR1 reads SGHDT; CDR2 reads YYEEEE. CDR3 length: 16 amino acids. CDR3 region: CASSPLKQDFFYGYTF. The CDR3 DNA is TGTGCCAGCAGCCCTCTTAAACAGGACTTCTTCTATGGCTACACCTTC.

The gene calls are TRBV4-1 and TRBJ2-5, with 7 bases matching TRBD2. Germline-derived CDR1 and CDR2 are MGHRA and YSYEKL. The CDR3 spans 13 residues. J was trimmed by 2 bases and V by 6 bases; bases with no gene match: 3. CDR3 loop: CASRPGLQETQYF. The CDR3 DNA sequence: TGCGCCAGCAGGCCGGGACTACAAGAGACCCAGTACTTC.

The J gene is TRBJ2-2, the V gene TRBV28; no reliable D call. Trimming removed 5 bases at V and 7 bases at J, with 8 bases between. Germline V gene data show CDR1 as MDHEN and CDR2 as SYDVKM. The CDR3 runs 12 residues. Here the CDR3 reads CASSKTFGELFF. CDR3 DNA: TGTGCCAGCAGTAAGACGTTCGGGGAGCTGTTTTTT.

The chain is built from TRBV5-1 and TRBJ1-5; TRBD1 is a possible D gene (5 bases). Trimming removed 0 bases at V and 2 bases at J, with 9 bases between. The CDR3 is 15 amino acids. Germline loops: CDR1 SGHRS, CDR2 YFSETQ. CDR3 sequence reads: CASSLVAGGNQPQHF. DNA of the CDR3: TGCGCCAGCAGCTTGGTAGCGGGGGGCAATCAGCCCCAGCATTTT.

This rearrangement joins TRBV9 to TRBJ2-1; 9 bases line up with TRBD2. CDR3 length: 15 residues. Looked up from germline, CDR1 is SGDLS and CDR2 is YYNGEE. The junction had 12 bases not matched to a gene; V was cut back by 5 bases and J by 9 bases. The CDR3 bases are TGTGCCAGCAGGGTGGGAAGCGGGAGGATGGGTGAGCAGTTCTTC. This translates into CASRVGSGRMGEQFF.

This chain connects TRBV27 to TRBJ2-5; TRBD2 matches 15 bases. Germline V gene lookup returns CDR1 MNHEY and CDR2 SMNVEV (reference sequence). With V trimmed by 5 bases and J by 4 bases, 11 bases remained unmatched. CDR3 length: 18 residues. The CDR3 DNA reads TGTGCCAGCAGTCCTCGGACTAGCGGGGGGGCCGTCAGAGAGACCCAGTACTTC. Residues: CASSPRTSGGAVRETQYF.

This rearrangement joins TRBV2 to TRBJ2-7; D may be TRBD1 (6 bases). The V and J ends lost 2 bases and 5 bases respectively, with 19 bases between them. The CDR3 has 16 amino acids. The germline V gene has CDR1 SNHLY and CDR2 FYNNEI. The CDR3 coding sequence is TGTGCCAGCAGTGAAATCCGCGGTCAGGGGTGGGACGAGCAGTACTTC. Its translation: CASSEIRGQGWDEQYF.

This clone is medium-sized within its sample. This chain links TRBV7-9 with TRBJ1-4, with 7 bases that match TRBD1. CDR3 length: 14 amino acids. Looked up from germline, CDR1 is SEHNR and CDR2 is FQNEAQ (reference sequence). With 5 bases clipped from V and 8 bases from J, the junction kept 8 bases outside the gene matches. CDR3 sequence (DNA): TGTGCCAGCAGCCTAGGACAGGTTGGGGAAAAACTGTTTTTT. Translating gives CASSLGQVGEKLFF.

This sequence joins TRBV6-1 and TRBJ2-5; 9 bases line up with TRBD1. Germline V gene lookup returns CDR1 MNHNS and CDR2 SASEGT. CDR3 length: 15 residues. V lost 8 bases, J lost 1 base, and 8 bases stayed unmatched. Here the CDR3 reads CASRNRGQSQETQYF. CDR3 nucleotides: TGTGCCAGCCGGAACAGGGGGCAGAGCCAAGAGACCCAGTACTTC.

The chain combines TRBV5-1 with TRBJ1-1, with a possible D match to TRBD1 (6 bases). The CDR3 loop spans 14 amino acids. Between the trimmed V and J ends, which lost 5 bases and 6 bases, there was a span of 17 bases. Germline V gene sequence: CDR1 SGHRS, CDR2 YFSETQ. The CDR3 loop reads CASRAGEERAEAFF. The CDR3 bases are TGCGCCAGCAGGGCAGGGGAAGAGAGGGCTGAAGCTTTCTTT.

The J gene is TRBJ2-6, the V gene TRBV19; D gene uncertain. V lost 5 bases, J lost 4 bases, and 15 bases lay in between. Germline-derived CDR1 and CDR2 are LNHDA and SQIVND (reference sequence). The CDR3 sequence is 16 residues long. The CDR3 DNA is TGTGCCAGTAGTCGTCCTAGGGTATCCGGGGCCAACGTCCTGACTTTC. This translates into CASSRPRVSGANVLTF.

This sequence joins TRBV9 and TRBJ2-1, with D possibly being TRBD1 (5 bases). Trimming took 0 bases from V and 3 from J, leaving 13 bases between them. The germline V gene has CDR1 SGDLS and CDR2 YYNGEE. This CDR3 has 16 residues. The CDR3 DNA sequence: TGTGCCAGCAGCGTAGCCAGCAGGGTGAACTACAATGAGCAGTTCTTC. Translating it yields CASSVASRVNYNEQFF.